This T cell receptor beta chain is drawn from a study of blood T cell repertoires in COVID-19. The overall study: Material from acute and convalescent COVID-19 was sourced from the United States, Italy and Spain. T cells, B-cell-depleted T cells, or PBMCs provided the cDNA or gDNA that served as material.

This clone was recorded once. Measured with immunoSEQ multiplex PCR; TCRdb has only the in-frame clones, and not every one. The sample shows a few hundred thousand clones, over 85% of them seen only once. The sequence was collected from a woman under 40 with COVID-19, enrolled during active disease. The source material was peripheral blood.

CDR3 in amino acids: CATNRDSTSPLHF. CDR3 nucleotides: TGTGCCACCAACCGGGACAGTACTTCACCCCTCCACTTT. J is TRBJ1-6 and V is TRBV24-1; 7 bases line up with TRBD1. This CDR3 contains 13 residues. From germline, CDR1 is KGHDR and CDR2 SFDVKD. V lost 8 bases to trimming and J lost 9 bases; unmatched junction nucleotides: 6.